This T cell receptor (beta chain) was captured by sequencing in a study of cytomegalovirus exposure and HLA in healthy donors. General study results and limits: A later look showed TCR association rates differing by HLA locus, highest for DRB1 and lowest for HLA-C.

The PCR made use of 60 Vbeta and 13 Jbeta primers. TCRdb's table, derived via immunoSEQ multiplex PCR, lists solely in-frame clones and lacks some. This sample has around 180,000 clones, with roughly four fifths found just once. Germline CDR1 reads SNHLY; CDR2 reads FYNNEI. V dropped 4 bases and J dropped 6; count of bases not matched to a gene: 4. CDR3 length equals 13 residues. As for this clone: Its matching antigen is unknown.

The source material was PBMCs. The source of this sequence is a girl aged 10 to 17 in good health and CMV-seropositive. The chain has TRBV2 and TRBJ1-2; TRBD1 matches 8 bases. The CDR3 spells CASSADRDHGYTF. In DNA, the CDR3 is TGTGCCAGCAGTGCGGACAGGGACCATGGCTACACCTTC.